Below, 18 T cell receptor beta chains from the same sample are listed, as sequenced in a study of T cells after yellow fever vaccination. TCRdb ran MiXCR on the 5' RACE reads and lists one entry per CDR3 protein. The sample records roughly 150,000 distinct CDR3 sequences, about 7.7% being singletons. The starting material was CD4+ T cells sorted from PBMCs, obtained 5 days after the yellow fever booster vaccination. The receptors were gathered from a man in his thirties or forties who received the YFV17D yellow fever vaccine.

This clonotype occurred a few times. V and J are TRBV5-4 and TRBJ2-3; a possible D gene is TRBD1 (5 bases). Trimming cost V 3 bases and J 6 bases, with 20 bases left between them. This CDR3 comprises 16 residues. Germline CDR1 and CDR2: SGHNT and YYREEE (reference sequence). The CDR3 nucleotides read TGTGCCAGCAGCTCTCCCAGGGATCGCGTTGTGGATACGCAGTATTTT. Translated: CASSSPRDRVVDTQYF. Filled out from reference TRBV5-4 and TRBJ2-3, the complete variable domain reads ETGVTQSPTHLIKTRGQQVTLRCSSQSGHNTVSWYQQALGQGPQFIFQYYREEENGRGNFPPRFSGLQFPNYSSELNVNALELDDSALYLCASSSPRDRVVDTQYFGPGTRLTVL.

This clonotype was found many times. This sequence joins TRBV12-3 or TRBV12-4 and TRBJ1-5, with D possibly matching TRBD1 (6 bases). This CDR3 region has 16 residues. Trimming removed 3 bases from V and 6 bases from J, with 18 bases in between. The CDR3 is CASSLGGAVKGQPQHF. The CDR3 nucleotides are TGTGCCAGCAGTTTGGGGGGGGCAGTTAAGGGTCAGCCCCAGCATTTT.

At least ten counts were recorded for this clonotype. Here the CDR3 reads CASSSPRGPPPGLAGVRGEQFF. The CDR3 bases are TGTGCCAGCAGCTCCCCGCGGGGTCCGCCTCCGGGACTAGCGGGAGTTCGGGGTGAGCAGTTCTTC. The chain is built from TRBV7-1 and TRBJ2-1; 14 bases are a match to TRBD2. TRBV7-1 falls under the ORF class, with uncertain function. CDR3 length: 22 amino acids. V lost 3 bases and J lost 9; bases outside the gene matches: 25.

This clonotype was picked up many times. The chain uses TRBV20-1 and TRBJ2-1; possibly TRBD2 for D (6 bases). Germline V lookup: CDR1 DFQATT, CDR2 SNEGSKA (reference sequence). Trimming removed 6 bases from V and 9 bases from J, with 24 bases in between. This CDR3 is built from 15 residues. In nucleotides, the CDR3 is TGCAGTGCGCCTGACCCTGGGAGGCAGGGTAGTGAGCAGTTCTTC. This gives the protein CSAPDPGRQGSEQFF.

V gene TRBV5-1 combines with J gene TRBJ2-2, with TRBD2 identical over 8 bases. The length of the CDR3 is 13 residues. Germline assignment: CDR1 SGHRS and CDR2 YFSETQ. The V gene end was trimmed by 7 bases and the J gene end by 5 bases; junction bases not matched to a gene: 4. In DNA form, the CDR3 reads TGCGCCAGCCGGGAGGGCCCGACCGGGGAGCTGTTTTTT. Translation: CASREGPTGELFF.

This clonotype was seen ten or more times. This chain connects TRBV12-3 or TRBV12-4 to TRBJ2-5; 8 bases fit TRBD2. The CDR3 contains 14 residues. J gave up 3 bases and V 5 bases, and 5 bases lay outside the gene matches. CDR3 nucleotide sequence: TGTGCCAGCAGTATAAGCGGGAGAGAAGAGACCCAGTACTTC. Its protein product is CASSISGREETQYF.

This sequence joins TRBV6-2 or TRBV6-3 and TRBJ2-1; no clear D gene. The end of the DNA fits TRBJ2-7 better, so the J call may be wrong. CDR3 length: 15 amino acids. Germline values: CDR1 MNHEY, CDR2 SVGEGT. The CDR3 here is CASSRSAVGRNEQYF. DNA of the CDR3: TGTGCCAGCAGTCGATCCGCTGTGGGCCGCAATGAGCAGTACTTC.

There are many counts of this clonotype. The gene calls are TRBV7-2 and TRBJ2-4; D is perhaps TRBD1 (5 bases). The length of the CDR3 is 15 residues. V dropped 5 bases and J dropped 6 bases, with 17 bases sitting between them. Germline CDR1 SGHTA, CDR2 FQGNSA. CDR3 residues: CASSQADRAINIQYF. The DNA of the CDR3 is TGTGCCAGCAGCCAGGCCGACAGAGCGATAAACATTCAGTACTTC.

The gene calls are TRBV11-2 and TRBJ2-7; 8 bases match TRBD1. The CDR3 has 18 residues. V trimming: 2 bases; J trimming: 2 bases; junction bases outside the gene matches: 14. Per the germline V gene, CDR1 is SGHAT and CDR2 is FQNNGV. CDR3 sequence reads: CASSLLTGVLFKAYEQYF. CDR3 bases: TGTGCCAGCAGCTTATTGACAGGGGTCCTTTTTAAAGCCTACGAGCAGTACTTC.

This clonotype showed up many times. J is TRBJ2-1 and V is TRBV7-3; either TRBD1 or TRBD2 may fit D (5 bases each). This CDR3 region has 18 residues. V gave up 5 bases and J gave up 7 bases, with 27 bases separating them. The germline CDR1 and CDR2 sequences are SGHTA and FQGTGA. In nucleotides, the CDR3 is TGTGCCAGCAGCCGAGGGGCCCCGGGTGGGCTCGTAAATAATGAGCAGTTCTTC. Translating gives CASSRGAPGGLVNNEQFF.

Many counts were recorded for this clonotype. The chain uses TRBV24-1 and TRBJ2-3; D is unclear. This CDR3 region has 15 residues. Trimming took 4 bases from V and 3 from J, leaving 13 bases between them. Germline-derived CDR1 and CDR2 are KGHDR and SFDVKD. The CDR3 sequence: CATSDAHMRTDTQYF. The CDR3 DNA reads TGTGCCACCAGTGACGCTCATATGAGGACAGATACGCAGTATTTT.

Remarks on this clonotype: A read error may explain this, as a much larger clone is one base away. The CDR3 ends on some other residue instead of the conserved phenylalanine or tryptophan, so this is likely a read error. The chain employs TRBV7-2 and TRBJ2-3; 9 nucleotides align to TRBD1. CDR3 size: 15 residues. Losses at the gene ends were 5 bases for V and 3 bases for J; bases not matched to a gene: 6. Germline-derived CDR1 and CDR2 are SGHTA and FQGNSA. DNA of the CDR3: TGTGCCAGCAGCCCAACCGGGACAGGGACAGATACGCAGTATTCT. This sequence encodes CASSPTGTGTDTQYS.

The sample holds many counts of this clonotype. At one end the junction does not follow the germline gene, possibly because of a read error. This chain uses TRBV7-2 with TRBJ1-4; D is ambiguous. Germline values: CDR1 SGHTA, CDR2 FQGNSA. CDR3 length: 15 residues. In DNA form, the CDR3 reads TGTGCCAGCAGGTGGAACCCGGCAACTAGTGAAAAACTGTTTTTT. This sequence encodes CASRWNPATSEKLFF.

This clonotype occurred many times. The V gene is TRBV5-5, the J gene TRBJ1-3; 8 nucleotides line up with TRBD1. The V gene end was trimmed by 5 bases and the J gene end by 0 bases; junction bases not matched to a gene: 7. Germline loops: CDR1 SGHKS, CDR2 YYEKEE (reference sequence). CDR3 length equals 16 residues. CDR3 bases: TGTGCCAGCAGATCCGGGACAGGCGCCTCTGGAAACACCATATATTTT. The encoded protein is CASRSGTGASGNTIYF.

This clonotype showed up just a few times. J is TRBJ2-7 and V is TRBV7-2; D remains unclear. Trimming pared 4 bases from V and 1 base from J, leaving 14 bases between. Germline V gene sequence: CDR1 SGHTA, CDR2 FQGNSA. The CDR3 runs to 15 residues. The CDR3 bases are TGTGCCAGCAGCTCACTCCACACGGCTTCCTACGAGCAGTACTTC. It specifies CASSSLHTASYEQYF.

This rearrangement joins TRBV7-2 to TRBJ2-7; tentative D call: TRBD1 (6 bases). V dropped 5 bases and J dropped 3 bases, with 17 bases sitting between them. In germline, CDR1 is SGHTA, CDR2 FQGNSA. The CDR3 sequence is 15 residues long. CDR3 loop: CASSPDIFRGYEQYF. The CDR3 coding sequence is TGTGCCAGCAGCCCCGACATCTTCAGGGGCTACGAGCAGTACTTC. Supplemented by reference TRBV7-2 and TRBJ2-7, the full variable domain reads GAGVSQSPSNKVTEKGKDVELRCDPISGHTALYWYRQSLGQGLEFLIYFQGNSAPDKSGLPSDRFSAERTGGSVSTLTIQRTQQEDSAVYLCASSPDIFRGYEQYFGPGTRLTVT.

This clonotype occurred a few times. This chain's CDR3 is CASSLEQLSNQGSPLHF. CDR3 DNA: TGTGCCAGCAGCTTAGAACAGCTATCTAATCAGGGTTCACCCCTCCACTTT. V and J are TRBV11-2 and TRBJ1-6; D is perhaps TRBD1 (5 bases). With 0 bases removed from V and 9 bases from J, the gap between germline ends came to 18 bases. The CDR3 runs 17 residues. In germline, CDR1 is SGHAT, CDR2 FQNNGV. The variable domain in full, with the rest retrieved from reference TRBV11-2 and TRBJ1-6, is EAGVAQSPRYKIIEKRQSVAFWCNPISGHATLYWYQQILGQGPKLLIQFQNNGVVDDSQLPKDRFSAERLKGVDSTLKIQPAKLEDSAVYLCASSLEQLSNQGSPLHFGNGTRLTVT.

In this sample, this clonotype turned up many times. J is TRBJ2-2 and V is TRBV5-1; no definite D call. The V gene's germline CDR1 is SGHRS and CDR2 YFSETQ. The CDR3 is 16 residues long. V lost 1 base and J 6 bases, leaving 16 bases between the germline ends. The CDR3 coding sequence is TGCGCCAGCAGCTTGCAATTATCCGGTTGGGCCGGGGAGCTGTTTTTT. Translated: CASSLQLSGWAGELFF.